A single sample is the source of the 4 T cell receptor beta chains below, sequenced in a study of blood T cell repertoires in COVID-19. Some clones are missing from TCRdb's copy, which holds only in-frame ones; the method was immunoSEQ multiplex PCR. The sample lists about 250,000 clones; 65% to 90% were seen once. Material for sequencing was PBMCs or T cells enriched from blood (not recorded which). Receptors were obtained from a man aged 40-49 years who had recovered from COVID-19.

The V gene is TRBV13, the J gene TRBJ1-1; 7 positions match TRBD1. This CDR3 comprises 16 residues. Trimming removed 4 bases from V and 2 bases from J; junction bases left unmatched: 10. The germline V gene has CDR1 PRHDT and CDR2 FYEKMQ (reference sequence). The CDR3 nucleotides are TGTGCCAGCAGCTCTTGGACAGGCCCAACTAACACTGAAGCTTTCTTT. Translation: CASSSWTGPTNTEAFF.

CDR3 DNA sequence: TGTGCCAGCAGTAATATCAGGGGGTTGAACACTGAAGCTTTCTTT. Its translation is CASSNIRGLNTEAFF. V is TRBV6-5 and J is TRBJ1-1; 7 bases match TRBD1. The CDR3 is 15 amino acids. The ends lost 5 bases at V and 0 bases at J; junction bases unmatched: 6. The V gene's germline CDR1 is MNHEY and CDR2 SVGAGI.

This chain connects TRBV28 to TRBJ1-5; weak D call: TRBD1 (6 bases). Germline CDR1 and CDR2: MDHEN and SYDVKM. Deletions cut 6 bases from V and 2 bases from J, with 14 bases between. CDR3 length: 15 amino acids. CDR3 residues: CASSLTGSGNQPQHF. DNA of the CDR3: TGTGCCAGCAGCTTAACAGGGTCAGGCAATCAGCCCCAGCATTTT.

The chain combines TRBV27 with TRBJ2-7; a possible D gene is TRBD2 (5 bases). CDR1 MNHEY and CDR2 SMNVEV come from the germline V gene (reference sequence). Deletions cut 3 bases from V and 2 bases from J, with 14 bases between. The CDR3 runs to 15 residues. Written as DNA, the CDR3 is TGTGCCAGCAGTTTGTCGACACTAGGCACCTACGAGCAGTACTTC. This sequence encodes CASSLSTLGTYEQYF.